Listed below are T cell receptor beta chains from one sample, sequenced in a study of human T cells and chemical hapten exposure. TCRdb redid the calling of the RACE reads with MiXCR, one entry per CDR3 protein. The repertoire consists of more than 150,000 distinct CDR3 sequences, with about 31% occurring once and the leading ten covering about 2.8%. The sequences come from whole blood, collected in connection with sensitization to the hapten diphenylcyclopropenone (DPC). These receptors originate from a woman aged 25 to 45 with alopecia areata. Some clones in this sample may be carry-over from other donors' samples. Each CDR3 is given with its conserved first and last residue. D genes are given only for firm matches. Rows may omit the clone size; those that give it use once, few, many or a size class.

>-|TRBJ2-5|-|TRBV11-2
TGTGCCAGCAGCCCACTCATGACACTCCGAGAGACCCAGTACTTC
CASSPLMTLRETQYF
>TRBD2|TRBJ2-3|-|TRBV3-1
TGTGCCAGCAGCCAAGATAGCCGTACTAGCGGGAGGTGGGTCACAGATACGCAGTATTTT
CASSQDSRTSGRWVTDTQYF
>-|TRBJ2-3|many|TRBV29-1
TGCAGCGTATGGGAGGATACGCAGTATTTT
CSVWEDTQYF
>TRBD1|TRBJ2-7|few|TRBV5-1
TGCGCCAGCAGCCCAACGACAGGGGGGTCCTACGAGCAGTACTTC
CASSPTTGGSYEQYF
>TRBD1|TRBJ1-1|-|TRBV28
TGTGCCAGCAGTGGGGACAGGTTGAACACTGAAGCTTTCTTT
CASSGDRLNTEAFF
>TRBD1|TRBJ1-1|few|TRBV29-1
TGCAGCGCCCGGGGACAGACATACACTGAAGCTTTCTTT
CSARGQTYTEAFF
>-|TRBJ2-7|-|TRBV6-2/TRBV6-3
TGTGCCAGCAGTTACTCCAGGGTTTCATCCTCCTACGAGCAGTACTTC
CASSYSRVSSSYEQYF
>TRBD2|TRBJ2-1|-|TRBV2
TGTGCCAGCAGTTGGACTAGCGGTTCTCGGATGGGTAGTAATGAGCAGTTCTTC
CASSWTSGSRMGSNEQFF
>-|TRBJ1-2|-|TRBV6-2/TRBV6-3
TGTGCCAGCAGGCTAAGGGGAACCTATGGCTACACCTTC
CASRLRGTYGYTF
>-|TRBJ1-2|few|TRBV7-2
TGTGCCAGCAGCTTATATCGGGGGAACTATGGCTACACCTTC
CASSLYRGNYGYTF
>-|TRBJ2-3|-|TRBV28
TGTGCCAGCCAGACCCGGCAGGACAGAAGCACAGATACGCAGTATTTT
CASQTRQDRSTDTQYF
>TRBD2|TRBJ2-1|-|TRBV7-9
TGTGCCAGCAGCCGCACCGGGACTACAATGGGCGAGCAGTTCTTC
CASSRTGTTMGEQFF
>TRBD1|TRBJ1-4|-|TRBV7-9
TGTGCCAGCAGCTTAGGAACGACTGGGACAGGGGCTGAAAAACTGTTTTTT
CASSLGTTGTGAEKLFF
>-|TRBJ1-2|-|TRBV5-4
TGTGCCAGCAGCCGTCGACAGGAAAACTATGGCTACACCTTC
CASSRRQENYGYTF
>-|TRBJ1-2|-|TRBV6-5
TGTGCCAGCAGTTACGGCGTAGCTAACTATGGCTACACCTTC
CASSYGVANYGYTF
>TRBD1|TRBJ1-1|few|TRBV6-5
TGTGCCAGCAGTTACCGACAGGGGTTGGGCACTGAAGCTTTCTTT
CASSYRQGLGTEAFF
>-|TRBJ2-1|many|TRBV20-1
TGCAGTGCTTTTCTAGCGAGTACCTACAATGAGCAGTTCTTC
CSAFLASTYNEQFF
>-|TRBJ2-3|-|TRBV20-1
TGCAGTGCTAGAGAAGGCGGTACAGATACGCAGTATTTT
CSAREGGTDTQYF
>-|TRBJ1-1|once|TRBV28
TGTGCCAGCAGTGACGCGGGGATAGGGTCGAACACTGAAGCTTTCTTT
CASSDAGIGSNTEAFF
>-|TRBJ2-3|-|TRBV11-3
TGTGCCAGCAGCTCCGGGACAAACACAGATACGCAGTATTTT
CASSSGTNTDTQYF
>-|TRBJ1-2|few|TRBV28
TGTGCCAGCAGTGGCAGGGGACGCTATGGCTACACCTTC
CASSGRGRYGYTF
>TRBD2|TRBJ2-2|-|TRBV2
TGTGCCAGCAGTCCCGGGACTAGGTCCGGGGAGCTGTTTTTT
CASSPGTRSGELFF
>-|TRBJ2-3|-|TRBV10-3
TGTGCCATCACCAGAGCGGGCCCCACAGATACGCAGTATTTT
CAITRAGPTDTQYF
>-|TRBJ2-7|-|TRBV27
TGTGCCAGCAGACGCTCCGGGACGTCCTACGAGCAGTACTTC
CASRRSGTSYEQYF
>-|TRBJ2-1|-|TRBV6-1
TGTGCCAGCAGTGGGGTAGGGCAGGTGAATGAGCAGTTCTTC
CASSGVGQVNEQFF
>-|TRBJ2-5|few|TRBV28
TGTGCCAGCAGCCACGGGGGCCGGAGGGAAGAGACCCAGTACTTC
CASSHGGRREETQYF
>-|TRBJ2-3|few|TRBV7-9
TGTGCCAGCAGCTTAGGACCATCCAGCACAGATACGCAGTATTTT
CASSLGPSSTDTQYF
>-|TRBJ1-1|many|TRBV6-2/TRBV6-3
TGTGCCAGCAGTTACGCCAACAGGGCATACACTGAAGCTTTCTTT
CASSYANRAYTEAFF
>-|TRBJ1-2|-|TRBV29-1
TGCAGCGACCGGGACCCTACTAACTATGGCTACACCTTC
CSDRDPTNYGYTF
>-|TRBJ2-7|few|TRBV12-3/TRBV12-4
TGTGCCAGCAGTGGAGGGGAGAACGAGCAGTACTTC
CASSGGENEQYF
>-|TRBJ1-4|-|TRBV20-1
TGCAGTGCTAGTAGTCCAGCAGGGGATGAAAAACTGTTTTTT
CSASSPAGDEKLFF
>TRBD2|TRBJ2-5|-|TRBV30
TGTGCCTGGAGAGCGGGGGGTGTTGAGACCCAGTACTTC
CAWRAGGVETQYF
>TRBD1|TRBJ2-5|-|TRBV7-2
TGTGCCAGCAGCTTCGGGGACAGGGCGTCAGAGACCCAGTACTTC
CASSFGDRASETQYF
>TRBD1|TRBJ1-1|few|TRBV5-6
TGTGCCAGCAGCTTAAAACAGGGGGCTCGGACTGAAGCTTTCTTT
CASSLKQGARTEAFF
>-|TRBJ1-3|few|TRBV28
TGTGCCAGCAGTTTACCAGGGACGGCGCCGGATGGAAACACCATATATTTT
CASSLPGTAPDGNTIYF
>-|TRBJ2-3|-|TRBV4-1
TGCGCCAGCAGCCACTTGATAGCAGACATCACAGATACGCAGTATTTT
CASSHLIADITDTQYF
>-|TRBJ1-6|-|TRBV28
TGTGCCAGCAGTTTCCCCTTGGGGTCAGGGGATTCACCCCTCCACTTT
CASSFPLGSGDSPLHF
>TRBD2|TRBJ2-3|-|TRBV6-2/TRBV6-3
TGTGCCAGCAGTTACGGTTCGGCGGGAGGTATGACAGATACGCAGTATTTT
CASSYGSAGGMTDTQYF
>-|TRBJ1-3|-|TRBV4-3
TGCGCCAGCAGCCAAGAAGCCCTCCAGGCAAACACCATATATTTT
CASSQEALQANTIYF
>-|TRBJ2-1|-|TRBV5-1
TGCGCCAGCCGCGTTACCGGGACGGTCTACAATGAGCAGTTCTTC
CASRVTGTVYNEQFF
>TRBD2|TRBJ2-3|-|TRBV7-6
TGTGCCAGCAGCTTATACCCTGGACTAGCGGGAGACTCGACAGATACGCAGTATTTT
CASSLYPGLAGDSTDTQYF
>-|TRBJ2-3|few|TRBV20-1
TGCAGTGCTTACCCCTCAAGAGACGCCACTAGCACAGATACGCAGTATTTT
CSAYPSRDATSTDTQYF
>-|TRBJ2-7|-|TRBV28
TGTGCCAGCAGTGGCCCGACAGGTCACCCCTACGAGCAGTACTTC
CASSGPTGHPYEQYF
>-|TRBJ1-3|-|TRBV2
TGTGCCAGCATTCGACAGGAACTGGATCACACCATATATTTT
CASIRQELDHTIYF
>-|TRBJ2-1|-|TRBV24-1
TGTGCCACCAGTGAAGGACAGGAGCAGTTCTTC
CATSEGQEQFF
>-|TRBJ1-1|-|TRBV10-2
TGCGCCAGCACCTGGGGGGAAACTGAAGCTTTCTTT
CASTWGETEAFF
>TRBD2|TRBJ2-2|-|TRBV5-1
TGCGCCAGCAGCCTTTTAGCGGGAACGAACACCGGGGAGCTGTTTTTT
CASSLLAGTNTGELFF
>-|TRBJ2-5|-|TRBV7-7
TGTGCCAGCAGCAAGGGACTTCAAGAGACCCAGTACTTC
CASSKGLQETQYF
>-|TRBJ1-5|many|TRBV16
TGTGCCAGCAGCCCCACGGGGGGGAGCAATCAGCCCCAGCATTTT
CASSPTGGSNQPQHF
>TRBD1|TRBJ2-2|once|TRBV29-1
TGCAGCGTTCGAGGACAGGGAAACACCGGGGAGCTGTTTTTT
CSVRGQGNTGELFF
>TRBD1|TRBJ2-3|-|TRBV30
TGTGCCTGGAGCCTAGGACAGGGCCGTTTCGCAGATACGCAGTATTTT
CAWSLGQGRFADTQYF
>-|TRBJ2-2|-|TRBV9
TGTGCCAGCAGCAAAGAAAACCGCCCGGGTGACTTAAACACCGGGGAGCTGTTTTTT
CASSKENRPGDLNTGELFF
>-|TRBJ1-4|-|TRBV29-1
TGCAGCGTTGGAGGGACGGGAAATGAAAAACTGTTTTTT
CSVGGTGNEKLFF
>TRBD1|TRBJ1-3|-|TRBV20-1
TGCAGTGCTACCTGGGGGGACAGGGCTTATGGAAACACCATATATTTT
CSATWGDRAYGNTIYF
>-|TRBJ1-1|-|TRBV9
TGTGCCAGCAGCGTAGCCGGAAACACTGAAGCTTTCTTT
CASSVAGNTEAFF
>-|TRBJ2-7|few|TRBV29-1
TGCAGCGTTGTAAGGGAAATCGGATCCTACGAGCAGTACTTC
CSVVREIGSYEQYF